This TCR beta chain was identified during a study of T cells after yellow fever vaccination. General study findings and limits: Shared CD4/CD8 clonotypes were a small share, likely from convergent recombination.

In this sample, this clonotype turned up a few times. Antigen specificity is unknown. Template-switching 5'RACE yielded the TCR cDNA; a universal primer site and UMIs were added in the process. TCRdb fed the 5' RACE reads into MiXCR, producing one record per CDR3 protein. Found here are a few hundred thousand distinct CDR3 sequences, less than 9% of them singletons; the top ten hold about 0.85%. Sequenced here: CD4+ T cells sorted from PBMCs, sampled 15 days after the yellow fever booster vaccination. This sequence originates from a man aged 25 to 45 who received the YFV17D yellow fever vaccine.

CDR3 residues: CASSLGVSSKESKQYF. DNA of the CDR3: TGCGCCAGCAGCTTAGGGGTCTCTTCAAAGGAGAGCAAGCAGTACTTC. The chain carries TRBV5-1 and TRBJ2-7, with D possibly matching TRBD1 (5 bases). This CDR3 spans 16 amino acids. V was pared by 2 bases and J by 8 bases, with 23 bases between. Per the germline V gene, CDR1 is SGHRS and CDR2 is YFSETQ.